A selection of T cell receptor beta chains follows, all from one sample in a study of T cells in Graves' hyperthyroidism and ophthalmopathy. TCRdb re-called the multiplex PCR reads through MiXCR, storing one row per CDR3 protein. The profile shows approximately 600,000 distinct CDR3 sequences, around 15% of them singletons. Sequencing was performed on blood. The receptors shown here come from a woman aged 25 to 39 with Graves' hyperthyroidism. Each CDR3 is given with its conserved first and last residue. A D gene is named only where the DNA matches it firmly. Size is stated for part of the rows, as once, few or many counts, or as a class when the clone is expanded.

NA	13	TRBV19	NA	TRBJ1-2	CASSMRDRYGYTF	TGTGCCAGTAGTATGAGGGACCGATATGGCTACACCTTC
few	16	TRBV19	NA	TRBJ2-6	CASSSRGDSGANVLTF	TGTGCCAGTAGTTCCAGAGGGGACTCTGGGGCCAACGTCCTGACTTTC
many	13	TRBV28	NA	TRBJ1-2	CASSPRGWYGYTF	TGTGCCAGCAGTCCAAGGGGCTGGTACGGCTACACCTTC
many	14	TRBV20-1	NA	TRBJ2-3	CSARESFPADTQYF	TGCAGTGCTAGGGAGTCATTCCCGGCAGATACGCAGTATTTT
few	15	TRBV6-1	NA	TRBJ1-4	CASTRGGGLNEKLFF	TGTGCCAGCACCCGAGGTGGGGGATTAAATGAAAAACTGTTTTTT
NA	15	TRBV4-2	NA	TRBJ1-1	CASSQSFGVSHEAFF	TGTGCCAGCAGCCAATCTTTCGGAGTGTCACACGAAGCTTTCTTT
many	14	TRBV11-1	NA	TRBJ2-1	CASSLSEEYNEQFF	TGTGCCAGCAGCCTTTCCGAGGAATACAATGAGCAGTTCTTC
NA	16	TRBV2	TRBD2	TRBJ2-5	CASSGREGRLQETQYF	TGTGCCAGCTCCGGGCGGGAGGGCCGCCTCCAAGAGACCCAGTACTTC
many	14	TRBV10-3	NA	TRBJ2-5	CATQTSGDQETQYF	TGTGCCACCCAGACTAGTGGGGATCAAGAGACCCAGTACTTC
few	14	TRBV12-3/TRBV12-4	TRBD1	TRBJ1-4	CASSPDRGIEKLFF	TGTGCCAGCAGTCCAGACAGGGGAATTGAAAAACTGTTTTTT